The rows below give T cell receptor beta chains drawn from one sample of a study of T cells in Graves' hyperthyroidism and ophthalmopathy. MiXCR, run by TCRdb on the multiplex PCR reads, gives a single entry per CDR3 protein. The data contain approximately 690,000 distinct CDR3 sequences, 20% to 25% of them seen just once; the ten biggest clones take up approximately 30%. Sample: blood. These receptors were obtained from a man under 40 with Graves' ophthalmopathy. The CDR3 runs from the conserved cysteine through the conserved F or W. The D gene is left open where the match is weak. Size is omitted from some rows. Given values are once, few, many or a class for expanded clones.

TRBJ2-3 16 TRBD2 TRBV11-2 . TGTGCCAGCAGCCGTCGACTAGCGTTAAGCACAGATACGCAGTATTTT CASSRRLALSTDTQYF
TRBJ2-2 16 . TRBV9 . TGTGCCAGCAGCGTCTCCGGGACTGCGAACACCGGGGAGCTGTTTTTT CASSVSGTANTGELFF
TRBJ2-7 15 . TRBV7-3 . TGTGCCAGCAGCTTAGGGTCCAACCCCTACTACGAGCAGTACTTC CASSLGSNPYYEQYF
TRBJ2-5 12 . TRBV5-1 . TGCGCCAGCAGCTCCCCCGATGAGACCCAGTACTTC CASSSPDETQYF
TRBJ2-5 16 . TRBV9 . TGTGCCAGCAGCGACAGTGCGCAAGGGTACCAAGAGACCCAGTACTTC CASSDSAQGYQETQYF
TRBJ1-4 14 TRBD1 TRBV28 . TGTGCCAGCATCCAGGGGGGGATCCGGGAAAAACTGTTTTTT CASIQGGIREKLFF
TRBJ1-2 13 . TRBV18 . TGTGCCAGCTCACCGGGGGATTGGTATGGCTACACCTTC CASSPGDWYGYTF
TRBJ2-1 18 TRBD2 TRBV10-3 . TGTGCCAGCAGCCGTACGGGACTAGCGTCGAGCTCCTACAATGAGCAGTTCTTC CASSRTGLASSSYNEQFF
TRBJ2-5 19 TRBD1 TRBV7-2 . TGTGCCAGCAGCCTTTATTTCCCGGGACAGGGTATATCCGAAGAGACCCAGTACTTC CASSLYFPGQGISEETQYF
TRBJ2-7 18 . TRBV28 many TGTGCCAGCAGTGTATCGCGCCTGGCCTTTGGCAGCTCCTACGAGCAGTACTTC CASSVSRLAFGSSYEQYF
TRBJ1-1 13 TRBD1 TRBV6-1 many TGTGCCAGCCGCAGGACAGGGAACACTGAAGCTTTCTTT CASRRTGNTEAFF
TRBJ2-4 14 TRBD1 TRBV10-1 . TGCGCCAGCTCCGATTCGGGACAGCTAAACATTCAGTACTTC CASSDSGQLNIQYF
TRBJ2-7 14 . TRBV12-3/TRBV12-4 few TGTGCCAGCAGTTTAGGCCTCTGGTCCTACGAGCAGTACTTC CASSLGLWSYEQYF
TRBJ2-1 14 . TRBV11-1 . TGTGCCAGCAGTCCTACCACAGGGCGGGAGGAGCAGTTCTTC CASSPTTGREEQFF
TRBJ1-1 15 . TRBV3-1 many TGTGCCAGCAGCCAAGATGGGGGGGTGAAAACTGAAGCTTTCTTT CASSQDGGVKTEAFF
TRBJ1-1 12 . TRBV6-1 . TGTGCCAGCAGTCGCGGTTTCACTGAAGCTTTCTTT CASSRGFTEAFF
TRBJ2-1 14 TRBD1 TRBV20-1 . TGCAGTGCTAGAGTGGGGACAGGGGGCAATGAGCAGTTCTTC CSARVGTGGNEQFF
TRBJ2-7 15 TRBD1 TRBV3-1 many TGTGCCAGCAGCCAAAGCTGGGGACAGGCCTACGAGCAGTACTTC CASSQSWGQAYEQYF
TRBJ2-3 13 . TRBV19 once TGTGCCAGTAGTATGAGGGCCACAGATACGCAGTATTTT CASSMRATDTQYF
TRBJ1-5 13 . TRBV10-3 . TGTGCCATCGGTGACAGCAGCAATCAGCCCCAGCATTTT CAIGDSSNQPQHF
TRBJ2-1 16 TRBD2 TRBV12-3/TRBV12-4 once TGTGCCAGCAGTCCCCTGCGGACTAGCGCCCACAATGAGCAGTTCTTC CASSPLRTSAHNEQFF
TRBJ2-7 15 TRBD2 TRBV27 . TGTGCCAGCAGTCCGGGACTAGCTTTAAACTACGAGCAGTACTTC CASSPGLALNYEQYF
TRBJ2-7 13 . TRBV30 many TGTGCCTGGAGTGTTGGCAGGCTCAACGAGCAGTACTTC CAWSVGRLNEQYF
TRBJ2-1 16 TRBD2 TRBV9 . TGTGCCAGCAGCAAGTTGGGACTAGCGGGAGAGACTGAGCAGTTCTTC CASSKLGLAGETEQFF
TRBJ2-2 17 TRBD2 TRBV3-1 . TGTGCCAGCAGCCAAGATAGCGGGAGGATCGGCACCGGGGAGCTGTTTTTT CASSQDSGRIGTGELFF
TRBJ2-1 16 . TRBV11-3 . TGTGCCAGCAGCCCCCAGGGACTGCCTACCTACAATGAGCAGTTCTTC CASSPQGLPTYNEQFF
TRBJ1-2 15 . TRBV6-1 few TGTGCCAGCAGTGAGCATTGGACCGTGAGCTATGGCTACACCTTC CASSEHWTVSYGYTF
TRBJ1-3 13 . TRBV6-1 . TGTGCCAGCAGCTCGATCTCTGGAAACACCATATATTTT CASSSISGNTIYF
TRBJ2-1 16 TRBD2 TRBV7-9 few TGTGCCAGCAGCCCCACTAGCGGACCGTCCTACAATGAGCAGTTCTTC CASSPTSGPSYNEQFF
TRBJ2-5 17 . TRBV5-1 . TGCGCCAGCAGCCCCAGGGGATCCCCAGCGGTTGACGAGACCCAGTACTTC CASSPRGSPAVDETQYF
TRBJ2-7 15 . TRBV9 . TGTGCCAGCAGCGTAGAAGGCGGCTCGATCTACGAGCAGTACTTC CASSVEGGSIYEQYF
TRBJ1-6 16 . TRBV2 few TGTGCCAGCAGTGAAAGGCAGCCCGATTATAATTCACCCCTCCACTTT CASSERQPDYNSPLHF
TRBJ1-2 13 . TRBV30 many TGTGCCTGGAGTGTGGGGGATAACTATGGCTACACCTTC CAWSVGDNYGYTF
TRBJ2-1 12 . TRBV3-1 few TGTGCCAGCAGCCAAAATCGTGGTGAGCAGTTCTTC CASSQNRGEQFF
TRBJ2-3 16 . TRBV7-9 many TGTGCCAGCAGACGACCCGACCGGACAGTCACAGATACGCAGTATTTT CASRRPDRTVTDTQYF
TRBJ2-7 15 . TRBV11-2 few TGTGCCAGCAGCTTAGAGTGGACAGTCTCCTACGAGCAGTACTTC CASSLEWTVSYEQYF
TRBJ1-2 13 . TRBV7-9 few TGTGCCAGCAGCGGCGCTTCTAACTATGGCTACACCTTC CASSGASNYGYTF
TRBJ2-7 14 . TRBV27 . TGTGCCAGCAGTTTTTCGGGACACTCCTACGAGCAGTACTTC CASSFSGHSYEQYF
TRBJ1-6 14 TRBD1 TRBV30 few TGTGCCTGGAGGGGGACAGGCGGGTATTCACCCCTCCACTTT CAWRGTGGYSPLHF
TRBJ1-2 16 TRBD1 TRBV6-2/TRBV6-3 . TGTGCCAGCAGACGACTCGACAGGGGGATTCGCTATGGCTACACCTTC CASRRLDRGIRYGYTF
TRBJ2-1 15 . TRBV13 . TGTGCCAGCAGCCCCATGGGGGGAACCTACAATGAGCAGTTCTTC CASSPMGGTYNEQFF
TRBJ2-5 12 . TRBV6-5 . TGTGCCAGCAGTTACCAGGTAGAGACCCAGTACTTC CASSYQVETQYF
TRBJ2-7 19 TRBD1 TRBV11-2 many TGTGCCAGCAGCTTAGCCCCCGGGACAGGGGATGGGCGCGTATACGAGCAGTACTTC CASSLAPGTGDGRVYEQYF
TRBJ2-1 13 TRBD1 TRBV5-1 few TGCGCCAGCAGGCAAAGGGACAGGGCCGAGCAGTTCTTC CASRQRDRAEQFF
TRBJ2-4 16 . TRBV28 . TGTGCCAGCAGCTTCAATCAAAGACAGCGCTTGAACATTCAGTACTTC CASSFNQRQRLNIQYF
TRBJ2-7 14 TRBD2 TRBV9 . TGTGCCAGCAGCTTAATAAGGACGGGGGGGGAGCAGTACTTC CASSLIRTGGEQYF
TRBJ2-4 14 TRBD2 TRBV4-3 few TGCGCCAGGACGGGACTAGCGGCAAAAAACATTCAGTACTTC CARTGLAAKNIQYF
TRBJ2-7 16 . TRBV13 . TGTGCCAGCAGCTTAGGACCGGGACTTTCTCCCTACGAGCAGTACTTC CASSLGPGLSPYEQYF
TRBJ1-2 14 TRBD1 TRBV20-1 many TGCAGTGCTAGAGTTTCGGACAGGGAGGGAGGCTACACCTTC CSARVSDREGGYTF
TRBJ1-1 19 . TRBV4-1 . TGCGCCAGCAGCCAAGCCCCCCAGGGGAGTTTGAGCCGTTTCACTGAAGCTTTCTTT CASSQAPQGSLSRFTEAFF